The clone carrying this T cell receptor (beta chain) was observed at least ten times. Time point reported: persistent/refractory GD, antithyroid drugs over 5 years with positive TRAb. PBMC-extracted RNA yielded the TCR library. CDR3-region Arm-PCR and iRepertoire HTBI primers produced the TCR beta libraries. TCRdb used MiXCR to reprocess the multiplex PCR reads, holding one entry per CDR3 protein. The table shows a few hundred thousand distinct CDR3 sequences, with about 22% occurring only once. The data belong to a study of regulatory T cells in long-lasting Graves disease. The ends were cut back, 2 bases at V and 3 bases at J, with 16 bases in the middle. The CDR3 contains 16 residues.

The rearrangement uses TRBV12-3 or TRBV12-4 and TRBJ2-5; D remains unclear. This sequence originates from a female donor with Graves disease. The sample here was peripheral blood mononuclear cells (PBMCs), taken when the disease was refractory, from a patient treated with antithyroid drugs. This chain's CDR3 is CASSLFLGDREETQYF. CDR3 nucleotides: TGTGCCAGCAGTTTATTTCTAGGAGATCGGGAAGAGACCCAGTACTTC.